This T cell receptor beta chain was sequenced in a study of beta chain features in type 1 diabetes. Study-level points and caveats: The VDJ junctions of type 1 diabetes patients carried fewer insertions and more deletions.

Details on this clone: The antigen remains undetermined. With a much larger clone just one base away, this may be a read error. Other nucleotide sequences from this sample produce the same CDR3.

This CDR3 has 14 residues. With 3 bases clipped from V and 1 base from J, the junction kept 1 base outside the gene matches. Germline CDR1 and CDR2: SGHTA and FQGNSA. The entirety of the isolated RNA underwent reverse transcription, so expressed TCRB transcripts were sequenced. Some clones are missing from TCRdb's copy, which holds only in-frame ones; the method was immunoSEQ multiplex PCR. The sample has around 300,000 clones, approximately 14% seen once. The J gene is TRBJ1-1, the V gene TRBV7-2, with TRBD1 matching over 8 bases. The sample comprised central memory CD4+ T cells from blood. This TCR came from a man under 40 in good health. In nucleotides, the CDR3 is TGTGCCAGCAGCTTCGGACAGGGGAACACTGAAGCTTTCTTT. This gives the protein CASSFGQGNTEAFF. Full variable domain (remainder filled in from reference TRBV7-2 and TRBJ1-1): GAGVSQSPSNKVTEKGKDVELRCDPISGHTALYWYRQSLGQGLEFLIYFQGNSAPDKSGLPSDRFSAERTGGSVSTLTIQRTQQEDSAVYLCASSFGQGNTEAFFGQGTRLTVV.